This TCR beta chain is from a study of T cells in Graves' hyperthyroidism and ophthalmopathy. The investigators amplified TCR beta CDR3 regions from RNA transcripts. With the HTBI primer set, the TCR CDR3 went through a first round of RT-PCR. TCRdb passed the multiplex PCR reads through MiXCR, listing each CDR3 protein once. The sample carries approximately 24,000 distinct CDR3 sequences, approximately 54% recorded once. J gave up 6 bases and V 7 bases, and 7 bases lay outside the gene matches. There are 15 residues in the CDR3. Germline values: CDR1 LGHNT, CDR2 FRNRAP. This clonotype was observed a few times.

This receptor was identified in a woman aged 40 to 49 with Graves' hyperthyroidism that later progressed to Graves' ophthalmopathy. The rearrangement joins TRBV12-5 to TRBJ2-2; 11 bases fit TRBD2. Sequencing was done on a sample of blood. CDR3 DNA sequence: TGTGCTAGTGCGGTAGCGGGAGGGGTTGCCGGGGAGCTGTTTTTT. This translates into CASAVAGGVAGELFF.